This T cell receptor beta chain came from a study of shared clonotypes between healthy human individuals. Whole-study findings and limits: Rarefaction analysis demonstrated incomplete sorted-subset sequencing notwithstanding large depth. Generally, naive subsets came out with larger estimated richness than memory subsets.

Libraries were prepared by immunoSEQ multiplex PCR; TCRdb keeps only in-frame clonotypes and omits some of them. The sample holds about 2.4 million clones, over 85% seen once. Only Caucasian adults living in Nashville, Tennessee made up the donor group. Memory CD4+ cells were the fraction left after CD45RA+ naive selection. Comments on this clone: Its target is not known.

Germline-derived CDR1 and CDR2 are MNHEY and SMNVEV (reference sequence). V lost 2 bases and J 4 bases, leaving 10 bases between the germline ends. This CDR3 has 14 amino acids. This clonotype originated in a man aged 18 to 30 in good health. Some clones in this sample may be carry-over from other donors' samples. The V call is TRBV27, the J call TRBJ2-3; D gene unclear. Sequencing was performed on naive CD4+ T cells from PBMCs. Subset here: CD45RA+ positively selected. The CDR3 sequence is CASSLVPRSDTQYF. For the CDR3, the DNA is TGTGCCAGCAGTTTAGTGCCCCGGTCAGATACGCAGTATTTT.